This TCR beta chain was sequenced in a study of identical twins (TCRdb year 2016). Broadly, across the study: To test whether fetal clonotypes persist, this study deep-sequenced TCR alpha and beta repertoires from monozygotic twins, from unrelated adults of various ages, and from cord blood. Replicate twin experiments were performed at different times using different library preparation protocols to rule out contamination. The study at large found these results: A weaker excess of twin sharing was found in beta out-of-frame sequences because the signal-to-noise ratio was lowered by fewer shared sequences. Because the same donors could not be followed over many years, the conclusions depended on cross-sectional statistical analysis. In monozygotic twins, recombination models systematically underestimated out-of-frame TCR alpha sharing, but the models matched the sharing seen between unrelated individuals. Invariant T cells such as MAIT and iNKT could partly confound zero-insertion analyses, though diverse VJ usage argued against this for most clonotypes. Abundant cord blood beta clonotypes carried fewer insertions; young adult naive repertoires showed a weaker similar trend, while memory repertoires showed none. Compared with coincidental sharing between unrelated individuals, an excess of low generation-probability sequences was observed among out-of-frame TCR alpha sequences shared between twins.

This clonotype was found many times. The target of this receptor is not known. No base quality information exists; no much larger clone differs at one position. For CDR1 and CDR2, the germline V gene lists ENHRY and SYGVKD. The germline V end is reduced by 0 bases and the J end by 1 base; junction bases left unmatched: 2. The CDR3 runs 16 amino acids, cysteine and phenylalanine included. Only the CDR3 DNA stays, 48 bases, in frame from base 1. Only healthy Caucasian donors were included. The twin cohort consisted of three pairs of female monozygotic twins, all aged about 18 to 29 years. Using Miltenyi CD45RO+ enrichment and human naive T-cell isolation kits, memory (CD45RO+) and naive T cells were isolated from PBMC. The method behind the library was 5' RACE. TCRdb records Illumina HiSeq 2000 as the sequencer. Template switching introduced a universal primer binding site; the final cDNA contained a unique molecular identifier, enabling accurate counting of TCR cDNA molecules. Specific primers in the conserved constant-segment region were used to synthesize first-strand cDNA for TCR alpha and beta chains. To control for contamination, each cDNA library was double barcoded with a SMART-Mk sample barcode plus Illumina barcodes. TruSeq adapter sequences along with Illumina sample barcodes were introduced in two successive PCR steps. The TCR alpha and beta cDNA libraries were sequenced on the Illumina HiSeq platform using custom primers. The published analysis was carried out like this. Unique molecular identifiers were extracted from raw reads with MiGEC, and CDR3 positions were determined with MiXCR. For each individual, recombination models were inferred using an EM algorithm with the repgenHMM and IGoR tools. Shared clonotypes were analyzed with the tcR package in R, and sharing was normalized by the product of cloneset sizes. To study raw recombination without the effects of thymic and clonal selection, out-of-frame nonproductive sequences were analyzed. TCRdb reanalyzed the raw reads on its own, using fastp at Q25 for trimming and MiXCR for clone calling, and kept in-frame beta chains. Rows are combined by CDR3 protein, so each entry shows the most common genes and DNA. TCRdb assigned the V and J calls; the authors' analysis was not used. Across this sample there are nearly 250,000 distinct CDR3 sequences, with roughly 7% seen only once. Of the sample, 3.6% falls within the top ten clones.

The sample also formed part of further work on yellow fever vaccine responses in identical twins. The second study, in turn, reports: According to the authors, in identical twins the way T cells responded to vaccination appeared partly convergent and partly personalized. Focusing on identical twins, the study followed the T cell clones that responded to the vaccine, and did so with precision.

This receptor was obtained from a woman in her late teens or twenties in good health. The sequence joins TRBV10-3 to TRBJ2-2; TRBD1 matches 7 bases in the middle. The sequencing sample was made of memory (CD45RO+) T cells sorted from blood. Reading the label with the study, this specimen's cell subset or site is: CD45RO+ enriched T cells. The CDR3 here reads CAISESWTGNTGELFF. The nucleotide sequence is given as TGTGCCATCAGTGAGTCCTGGACAGGGAACACCGGGGAGCTGTTTTTT.